The rows below give T cell receptor beta chains drawn from one sample of a study of cytomegalovirus exposure and HLA in healthy donors. Using immunoSEQ multiplex PCR, the repertoire was profiled, and TCRdb retains in-frame clones only, with some absent. The table has 65,000 to 85,000 clones, 84% seen once. Sequencing was done on a sample of PBMCs. The receptors shown here come from a woman in her 50s in good health and CMV-seronegative. Each CDR3 is given with its conserved first and last residue. D genes are given only for firm matches. Clone size is not always given. Where it is, it says once, few, many or a class for expanded clones.

j_call v_call d_call clone_size cdr3_aa cdr3_nt
TRBJ2-3 TRBV7-9 NA NA CASRNHRQADTQYF TGTGCCAGCAGAAACCATCGACAGGCAGATACGCAGTATTTT
TRBJ1-1 TRBV4-1 TRBD1 NA CASSQRQGFTEAFF TGCGCCAGCAGCCAGAGACAGGGTTTCACTGAAGCTTTCTTT
TRBJ2-1 TRBV5-1 TRBD2 once CASSLVTSGNNEQFF TGCGCCAGCAGCTTGGTAACTAGCGGAAACAATGAGCAGTTCTTC
TRBJ1-5 TRBV28 TRBD1 NA CASSLGQGVNQPQHF TGTGCCAGCAGTTTAGGACAGGGTGTAAATCAGCCCCAGCATTTT
TRBJ2-3 TRBV18 TRBD2 NA CASSPPGLAGTDTQYF TGTGCCAGCTCACCACCGGGACTAGCGGGGACAGATACGCAGTATTTT
TRBJ2-3 TRBV7-3 TRBD2 once CASSISGRAGTDTQYF TGTGCCAGCAGCATTAGCGGGAGGGCCGGAACAGATACGCAGTATTTT
TRBJ1-1 TRBV29-1 NA NA CSVRGPTLDTEAFF TGCAGCGTTAGGGGCCCTACTCTGGACACTGAAGCTTTCTTT
TRBJ2-2 TRBV9 TRBD1 NA CASSLQQGSGELFF TGTGCCAGCAGCCTGCAACAGGGGAGCGGGGAGCTGTTTTTT
TRBJ2-3 TRBV5-1 NA NA CASSLAQSTDTQYF TGCGCCAGCAGCTTGGCTCAGAGCACAGATACGCAGTATTTT
TRBJ2-7 TRBV27 TRBD1 NA CASRMGRQGSYEQYF TGTGCCAGCAGAATGGGCCGACAGGGCTCCTACGAGCAGTACTTC
TRBJ2-3 TRBV5-1 TRBD1 NA CASSLASRTGGTDTQYF TGCGCCAGCAGCTTGGCTTCAAGGACAGGGGGCACAGATACGCAGTATTTT
TRBJ1-2 TRBV5-4 NA NA CASSAPNPGNYGYTF TGTGCCAGCAGCGCACCAAACCCAGGCAACTATGGCTACACCTTC
TRBJ2-1 TRBV10-3 TRBD1 NA CAISEFGQVRNEQFF TGTGCCATCAGTGAGTTCGGACAGGTTCGAAATGAGCAGTTCTTC
TRBJ1-5 TRBV19 TRBD1 NA CASNFGMTGANQPQHF TGTGCCAGTAATTTCGGAATGACAGGGGCCAATCAGCCCCAGCATTTT
TRBJ1-2 TRBV4-1 TRBD1 NA CASSQEGTASPYGYTF TGCGCCAGCAGCCAAGAGGGGACAGCTTCACCGTATGGCTACACCTTC
TRBJ1-1 TRBV6-6 NA NA CASSYLGQNTEAFF TGTGCCAGCAGTTACTTGGGACAGAACACTGAAGCTTTCTTT
TRBJ1-2 TRBV4-1 NA NA CASSQDNLSDTYGYPF TGCGCCAGCAGCCAAGATAATTTGTCAGACACGTATGGCTACCCCTTC
TRBJ2-7 TRBV19 TRBD1 NA CASSTAGTGSYEQYF TGTGCCAGTAGTACCGCCGGGACAGGGTCCTACGAGCAGTACTTC